The present T cell receptor (beta chain) was sequenced within a study of T cell responses to AZD1222 COVID-19 vaccine. The CDR3 is 14 amino acids. Germline CDR1 is MNHEY and CDR2 is SVGAGI. V lost 7 bases and J lost 10; bases outside the gene matches: 11. Profiling relied on immunoSEQ multiplex PCR, and the TCRdb table lists in-frame clones only, not all of them. This sample yields about 150,000 clones, of which almost 95% are seen a single time; 2% to 2.5% belongs to the top ten. The chain carries TRBV6-5 and TRBJ2-5; TRBD1 matches at 11 bases. The material was peripheral blood, obtained on day 0 of AZD1222 vaccination. This clonotype was obtained from an adult in good health. The CDR3 DNA reads as TGTGCCAGCAAACCGGGACAGGGGGGATTGGACCAGTACTTC. Translating gives CASKPGQGGLDQYF.